This TCR beta chain was identified in a study of identical twins (dated by TCRdb to the mid-2010s). Background on the whole study: The study deep-sequenced TCR alpha and beta repertoires from monozygotic twins, unrelated adults of various ages and cord blood to test whether fetal clonotypes persist. To rule out contamination, replicate twin experiments were performed at different times with different library preparation protocols.

Every donor in the study was a healthy Caucasian. Three pairs of female monozygotic twins, all aged about 18 to 29 years, made up the twin cohort. Miltenyi CD45RO+ enrichment and human naive T-cell isolation kits were used to isolate memory (CD45RO+) and naive T cells from PBMC. This clonotype has more than one count but fewer than ten. Its antigen is currently not known. Base quality data are lacking; no much larger clone is found one base away. What the study reported, not specific to this receptor: Conclusions relied on cross-sectional statistical analysis, since the same donors could not be followed over many years. Fewer insertions were carried by abundant cord blood beta clonotypes; a weaker similar trend was observed in young adult naive repertoires, while no such trend was observed in memory repertoires. The excess sharing between twins in beta out-of-frame sequences was weaker because fewer shared sequences reduced the signal-to-noise ratio. Zero-insertion analyses could be partly confounded by invariant T cells such as MAIT and iNKT, though diverse VJ usage argued against such confounding for most clonotypes. In monozygotic twins, out-of-frame TCR alpha sharing was systematically underestimated by recombination models, although the models agreed with sharing between unrelated individuals. Compared with coincidental sharing between unrelated individuals, an excess of low generation-probability sequences was observed among out-of-frame TCR alpha sequences shared between twins.

To prepare the library, 5' RACE was applied. Reads for this sample came from an Illumina HiSeq 2000. Template switching added a universal primer binding site, and the final cDNA carried a unique molecular identifier that allowed TCR cDNA molecules to be counted accurately. Specific primers in the conserved constant-segment region were used to synthesize first-strand cDNA for TCR alpha and beta chains. To control for contamination, every cDNA library carried two barcodes: a SMART-Mk sample barcode plus Illumina barcodes. TruSeq adapter sequences along with Illumina sample barcodes were introduced in two successive PCR steps. The TCR alpha and beta cDNA libraries were sequenced on the Illumina HiSeq platform using custom primers. The original pipeline was this. MiGEC was used to process raw reads and extract unique molecular identifiers, and MiXCR was used to find CDR3 positions. For each individual, recombination models were inferred using an EM algorithm with the repgenHMM and IGoR tools. Shared clonotypes were analyzed with the tcR package in R, and sharing was normalized by the product of cloneset sizes. Out-of-frame nonproductive sequences were analyzed to study raw recombination free of thymic and clonal selection effects. TCRdb redid the processing of the public reads, applying fastp at Q25 and MiXCR, and retained in-frame beta chains. All rows with the same CDR3 protein become a single entry with the most common DNA and genes. These V and J calls derive from TCRdb rather than the authors' analysis. This sample lists 240,000 or so distinct CDR3 sequences; 7% were detected once. The ten largest account for 3.5% to 4% of the sample.

This sample was also put to use in a study of yellow fever vaccine responses in identical twins. The second study's authors report: According to the authors, in identical twins the way T cells responded to vaccination appeared partly convergent and partly personalized. In identical twins, the study followed T cell clones that responded to the vaccine with precision.

Sample: memory (CD45RO+) T cells sorted from blood. Explained via the paper, the cell subset or site label denotes: CD45RO+ enriched T cells. This TCR came from a young woman in good health.

CDR3 reads: CASSPFVLAGGGNEQFF. The nucleotide sequence is given as TGTGCCAGCAGCCCCTTTGTGTTAGCGGGAGGGGGCAATGAGCAGTTCTTC. The V and J genes are TRBV7-2 and TRBJ2-1; 11 of the junction bases match TRBD2. CDR1 and CDR2 are drawn from the germline V gene: SGHTA, FQGNSA. Measured from the cysteine to the phenylalanine, the CDR3 is 17 residues long. This entry keeps only the CDR3 DNA: 51 bases, framed from base 1. Trimming accounts for 5 bases at V and 6 bases at J, while the number of junction bases matched to no gene is 12.